Presented here are 21 T cell receptor beta chains from one specimen sequenced in a study of CD8+ T cells in alopecia areata. As the sequencing template, cDNA was produced by extracting RNA and reverse transcribing it. Sequencing used immunoSEQ multiplex PCR; TCRdb keeps in-frame clones, though not all of them. This repertoire shows roughly 250,000 clones, 67% found once; its top ten account for around 1.2%. This sample comprised CD4+ T cells sorted from blood, obtained at week 0. The receptors stem from a human donor with alopecia areata.

This CDR3 is CASSISGTGRTEAFF. Written as DNA, the CDR3 is TGTGCCAGCAGTATCTCCGGGACAGGGAGGACTGAAGCTTTCTTT. The genes are TRBV6-5 and TRBJ1-1; 9 bases map to TRBD1. J lost 5 bases, V lost 5 bases, and 9 bases had no gene match. Germline CDR1 is MNHEY and CDR2 is SVGAGI. This CDR3 spans 15 amino acids.

This chain links TRBV6-5 with TRBJ2-2; 8 nucleotides align to TRBD1. The junction had 3 bases not matched to a gene; V was cut back by 6 bases and J by 6 bases. CDR1 and CDR2 from the germline V gene are MNHEY and SVGAGI. This CDR3 is 13 amino acids long. This CDR3 reads CASSGQGPGELFF. In DNA form, the CDR3 reads TGTGCCAGCAGCGGACAGGGTCCCGGGGAGCTGTTTTTT.

This chain uses TRBV7-9 with TRBJ2-1; D might be TRBD1 or TRBD2, each matching 5 bases. This CDR3 comprises 14 residues. Germline V CDR1 and CDR2: SEHNR, FQNEAQ (reference sequence). V was cut by 5 bases and J by 8 bases, with 16 bases left in between. CDR3 in DNA: TGTGCCAGCAGCGCATATGGGGCGAGGGATGAGCAGTTCTTC. Residues: CASSAYGARDEQFF. Supplemented by reference TRBV7-9 and TRBJ2-1, the full variable domain reads DTGVSQNPRHKITKRGQNVTFRCDPISEHNRLYWYRQTLGQGPEFLTYFQNEAQLEKSRLLSDRFSAERPKGSFSTLEIQRTEQGDSAMYLCASSAYGARDEQFFGPGTRLTVL.

The chain couples TRBV7-3 to TRBJ2-6, with D possibly being TRBD1 or TRBD2 (5 bases each). Trimming removed 2 bases from V and 3 bases from J, with 8 bases in between. Germline assignment: CDR1 SGHTA and CDR2 FQGTGA. The CDR3 is 15 residues long. The CDR3 sequence: CASSLPGRGANVLTF. DNA for the CDR3: TGTGCCAGCAGCTTACCGGGACGTGGGGCCAACGTCCTGACTTTC.

CDR3 in DNA: TGTGCCAGCAGCTCGTGGGGGACCATGAACACTGAAGCTTTCTTT. The encoded protein is CASSSWGTMNTEAFF. The V gene is TRBV5-6, the J gene TRBJ1-1; D perhaps matches TRBD1 (5 bases). The CDR3 has 15 residues. The V end was cut by 3 bases, the J end by 0 bases, with 12 bases between. From germline, CDR1 is SGHDT and CDR2 YYEEEE.

This chain joins TRBV29-1 and TRBJ2-1; D is undetermined. Germline assignment: CDR1 SQVTM and CDR2 ANQGSEA. The CDR3 has 11 residues. The V gene lost 7 bases and the J gene lost 8 bases, with 12 bases spanning the gap. The CDR3 sequence is CSAGRSYEQFF. CDR3 DNA: TGCAGCGCTGGTCGAAGTTATGAGCAGTTCTTC.

This clone was seen only a few times. The chain uses TRBV7-3 and TRBJ1-2, with unresolved D. Trimming took off 4 bases at V and 6 bases at J, with 18 bases between the two ends. CDR1 is SGHTA and CDR2 is FQGTGA in the germline V gene. There are 15 residues in the CDR3. CDR3: CASSSQGSRENGYTF. The CDR3 DNA reads as TGTGCCAGCAGCTCCCAAGGGTCCAGAGAGAATGGCTACACCTTC. The entire variable domain, with the rest obtained from reference TRBV7-3 and TRBJ1-2, is as follows: GAGVSQTPSNKVTEKGKYVELRCDPISGHTALYWYRQSLGQGPEFLIYFQGTGAADDSGLPNDRFFAVRPEGSVSTLKIQRTERGDSAVYLCASSSQGSRENGYTFGSGTRLTVV.

V gene TRBV29-1 combines with J gene TRBJ2-3, with TRBD1 matching over 8 bases. V was pared by 6 bases and J by 3 bases, with 14 bases of the junction left unmatched. This CDR3 has 16 amino acids. Germline CDR1 is SQVTM and CDR2 is ANQGSEA. CDR3 nucleotide sequence: TGCAGCGTGGCCCGCCGACAGGGGTGGGAAACAGATACGCAGTATTTT. Its protein is CSVARRQGWETDTQYF.

The V call is TRBV6-5, the J call TRBJ1-3, with 9 bases fitting TRBD1. The CDR3 runs to 15 residues. The J segment lost 0 bases and the V segment lost 6 bases, leaving 3 bases of the junction unmatched. CDR1 is MNHEY, CDR2 SVGAGI, per germline. CDR3 nucleotide sequence: TGTGCCAGCAGAAAACAGGGGGCCTCTGGAAACACCATATATTTT. It codes for CASRKQGASGNTIYF.

The chain is built from TRBV30 and TRBJ1-6, with a possible D match to TRBD1 (6 bases). Trimming took off 3 bases at V and 0 bases at J, with 12 bases between the two ends. The CDR3 has 16 amino acids. Germline V CDR1 and CDR2: GTSNPN, SVGIG (reference sequence). CDR3 nucleotide sequence: TGTGCCTGGAGCTGGGACAAGAGCTCCTATAATTCACCCCTCCACTTT. This sequence encodes CAWSWDKSSYNSPLHF.

A few counts support this clone. The chain is built from TRBV30 and TRBJ1-5; no reliable D call. The germline V gene has CDR1 GTSNPN and CDR2 SVGIG (reference sequence). CDR3 length: 13 amino acids. The V end lost 1 base, the J end lost 6 bases, and 10 bases lay between the germline ends. The CDR3 protein is CAWSGTSVQPQHF. The CDR3 coding sequence is TGTGCCTGGAGTGGGACTTCCGTTCAGCCCCAGCATTTT.

The genes are TRBV6-6 and TRBJ2-3, with 9 bases aligning to TRBD2. Germline lookup yields CDR1 MNHNY and CDR2 SVGAGI (reference sequence). This CDR3 comprises 15 residues. The J segment lost 0 bases and the V segment lost 6 bases, leaving 4 bases of the junction unmatched. The CDR3 DNA reads as TGTGCCAGCAGAAGCGGGGGGTTTAGCACAGATACGCAGTATTTT. Translated: CASRSGGFSTDTQYF.

The rearrangement uses TRBV6-5 and TRBJ2-1; 13 bases map to TRBD2. Germline values: CDR1 MNHEY, CDR2 SVGAGI. This CDR3 comprises 16 residues. The V gene end was trimmed by 2 bases and the J gene end by 8 bases; junction bases not matched to a gene: 6. This CDR3 is CASSYTTSGGTDEQFF. CDR3 DNA sequence: TGTGCCAGCAGTTACACGACTAGCGGGGGGACCGATGAGCAGTTCTTC.

CDR3 sequence (DNA): TGCGCCAGCGCCCCGGGACAGGTGGGATATGGCTACACCTTC. Protein sequence: CASAPGQVGYGYTF. The chain recombines TRBV23-1 with TRBJ1-2; 8 nucleotides line up with TRBD1. TRBV23-1 is flagged as an ORF with uncertain function. The CDR3 loop spans 14 amino acids. V trimming: 8 bases; J trimming: 5 bases; junction bases outside the gene matches: 10.

This chain connects TRBV15 to TRBJ2-7; D unresolved. Trimming took 1 base from V and 6 from J, leaving 16 bases between them. This CDR3 region has 15 residues. Germline loops: CDR1 LNHNV, CDR2 YYDKDF (reference sequence). The CDR3 here is CATSRGELIGREQYF. The CDR3 DNA sequence: TGTGCCACCAGCAGAGGAGAACTAATTGGTCGCGAGCAGTACTTC.

Regarding this clone: This CDR3 is also generated by other DNA sequences in the sample. The chain carries TRBV29-1 and TRBJ1-5, with TRBD1 as a possible D gene (6 bases). The CDR3 has 13 amino acids. CDR1 is SQVTM, CDR2 ANQGSEA, per germline. Trimming cost V 4 bases and J 4 bases, with 11 bases left between them. In nucleotides, the CDR3 is TGCAGCGTTGGAAGGGACAAAAATCAGCCCCAGCATTTT. Its protein is CSVGRDKNQPQHF.

This chain connects TRBV5-1 to TRBJ2-5, with a possible D match to TRBD2 (5 bases). Germline lookup yields CDR1 SGHRS and CDR2 YFSETQ. The CDR3 covers 14 residues. V was cut by 4 bases and J by 5 bases, with 15 bases left in between. This CDR3 reads CASSSLGARETQYF. CDR3 bases: TGCGCCAGCAGCAGTTTGGGAGCCCGTGAGACCCAGTACTTC.

V gene TRBV6-1 combines with J gene TRBJ1-6, with unresolved D. The length of the CDR3 is 12 residues. V was clipped by 8 bases and J by 1 base, with 3 bases between them. Germline V gene sequence: CDR1 MNHNS, CDR2 SASEGT. CDR3 residues: CASGSYNSPLHF. DNA of the CDR3: TGTGCCAGCGGTTCCTATAATTCACCCCTCCACTTT.

The V and J genes are TRBV5-1 and TRBJ2-3, with D uncertain. Trimming took 3 bases from V and 4 from J, leaving 9 bases between them. The CDR3 runs 13 residues. CDR1 is SGHRS and CDR2 is YFSETQ in the germline V gene. The CDR3 nucleotides read TGCGCCAGCAGCTCGGAAGGCCCAGATACGCAGTATTTT. Amino acids: CASSSEGPDTQYF.

Of note for this clone: In the same sample, other DNA sequences code for this CDR3. The chain links TRBV9 to TRBJ2-3, with 7 positions matching TRBD1. With 4 bases clipped from V and 0 bases from J, the junction kept 5 bases outside the gene matches. Germline V gives CDR1 SGDLS, CDR2 YYNGEE. The CDR3 has 15 amino acids. The CDR3 sequence: CASSPRQGSTDTQYF. CDR3 nucleotides: TGTGCCAGCAGCCCCCGACAGGGAAGCACAGATACGCAGTATTTT.

The chain combines TRBV13 with TRBJ1-1, with D hard to call. The CDR3 is made up of 15 amino acids. V was shortened by 2 bases and J by 0 bases, with 10 bases between the two germline ends. Germline-derived CDR1 and CDR2 are PRHDT and FYEKMQ (reference sequence). In nucleotides, the CDR3 is TGTGCCAGCAGCTTACCCCTGGCCTTGAACACTGAAGCTTTCTTT. Translating gives CASSLPLALNTEAFF.